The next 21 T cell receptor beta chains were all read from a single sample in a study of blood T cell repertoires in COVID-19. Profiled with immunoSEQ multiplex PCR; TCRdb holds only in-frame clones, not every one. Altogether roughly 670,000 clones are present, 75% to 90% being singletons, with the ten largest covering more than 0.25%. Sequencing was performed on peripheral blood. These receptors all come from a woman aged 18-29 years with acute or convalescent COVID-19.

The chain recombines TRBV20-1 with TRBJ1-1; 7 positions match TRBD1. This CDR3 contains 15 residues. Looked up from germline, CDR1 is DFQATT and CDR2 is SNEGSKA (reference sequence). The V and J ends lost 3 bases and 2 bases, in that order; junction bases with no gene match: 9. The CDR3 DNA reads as TGCAGTGCTAGTCCCGGACAGGCTTACAACACTGAAGCTTTCTTT. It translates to CSASPGQAYNTEAFF.

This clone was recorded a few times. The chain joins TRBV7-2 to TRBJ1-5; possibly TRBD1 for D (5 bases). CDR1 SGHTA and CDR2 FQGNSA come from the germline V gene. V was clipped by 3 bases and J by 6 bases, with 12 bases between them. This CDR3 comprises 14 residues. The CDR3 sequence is CASSFSRDSQPQHF. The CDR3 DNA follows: TGTGCCAGCAGCTTTAGCAGGGATAGTCAGCCCCAGCATTTT.

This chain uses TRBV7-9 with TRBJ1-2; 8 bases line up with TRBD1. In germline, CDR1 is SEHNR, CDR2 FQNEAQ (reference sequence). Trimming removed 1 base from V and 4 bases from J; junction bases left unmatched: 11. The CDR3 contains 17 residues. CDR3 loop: CASSLVVGQGAFYGYTF. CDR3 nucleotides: TGTGCCAGCAGCTTAGTAGTCGGCCAGGGGGCTTTCTATGGCTACACCTTC. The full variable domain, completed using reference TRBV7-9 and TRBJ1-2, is DTGVSQNPRHKITKRGQNVTFRCDPISEHNRLYWYRQTLGQGPEFLTYFQNEAQLEKSRLLSDRFSAERPKGSFSTLEIQRTEQGDSAMYLCASSLVVGQGAFYGYTFGSGTRLTVV.

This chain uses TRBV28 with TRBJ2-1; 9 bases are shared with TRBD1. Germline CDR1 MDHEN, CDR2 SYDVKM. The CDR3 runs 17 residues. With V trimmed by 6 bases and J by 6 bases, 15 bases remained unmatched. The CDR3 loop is CASSHKKQGARGNEQFF. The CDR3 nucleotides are TGTGCCAGCAGCCATAAAAAACAGGGGGCGAGGGGCAATGAGCAGTTCTTC.

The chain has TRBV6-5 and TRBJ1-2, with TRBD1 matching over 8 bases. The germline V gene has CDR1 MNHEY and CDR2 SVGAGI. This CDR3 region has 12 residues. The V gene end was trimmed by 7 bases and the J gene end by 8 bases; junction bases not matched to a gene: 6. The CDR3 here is CASTQGAGGYTF. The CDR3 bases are TGTGCCAGCACCCAGGGGGCAGGAGGCTACACCTTC.

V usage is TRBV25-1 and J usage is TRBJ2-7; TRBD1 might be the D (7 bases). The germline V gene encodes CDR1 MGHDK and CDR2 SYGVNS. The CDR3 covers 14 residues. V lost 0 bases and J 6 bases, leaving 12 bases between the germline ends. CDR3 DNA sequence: TGTGCCAGCAGTGAATATGGGCAGGGGGGCGAGCAGTACTTC. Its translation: CASSEYGQGGEQYF.

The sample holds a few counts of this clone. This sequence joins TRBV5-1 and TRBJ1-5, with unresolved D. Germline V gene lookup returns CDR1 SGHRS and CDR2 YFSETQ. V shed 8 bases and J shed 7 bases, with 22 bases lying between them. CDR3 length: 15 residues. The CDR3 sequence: CARKLARENKQPQHF. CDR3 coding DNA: TGCGCCAGAAAACTTGCCCGGGAAAATAAACAGCCCCAGCATTTT.

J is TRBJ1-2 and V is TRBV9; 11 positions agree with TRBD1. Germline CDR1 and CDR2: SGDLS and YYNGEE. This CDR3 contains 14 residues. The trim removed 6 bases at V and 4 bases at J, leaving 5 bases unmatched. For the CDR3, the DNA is TGTGCCAGCAAGGCCGGGACAGGGGGCTATGGCTACACCTTC. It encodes CASKAGTGGYGYTF.

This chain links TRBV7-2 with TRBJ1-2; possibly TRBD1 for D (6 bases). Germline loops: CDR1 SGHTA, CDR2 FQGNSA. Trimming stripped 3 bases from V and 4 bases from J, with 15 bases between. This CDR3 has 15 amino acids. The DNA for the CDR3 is TGTGCCAGCAGCTTCCTCCGGGACAAGCCCTATGGCTACACCTTC. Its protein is CASSFLRDKPYGYTF.

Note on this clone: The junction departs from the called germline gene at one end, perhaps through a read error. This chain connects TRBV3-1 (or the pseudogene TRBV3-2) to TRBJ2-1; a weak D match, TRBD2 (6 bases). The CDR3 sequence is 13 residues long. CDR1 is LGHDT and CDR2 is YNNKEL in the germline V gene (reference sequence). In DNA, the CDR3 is TGTGCCAGCAGCCAAGATTGGGGAACTAGCAGGGTCTTC. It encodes CASSQDWGTSRVF.

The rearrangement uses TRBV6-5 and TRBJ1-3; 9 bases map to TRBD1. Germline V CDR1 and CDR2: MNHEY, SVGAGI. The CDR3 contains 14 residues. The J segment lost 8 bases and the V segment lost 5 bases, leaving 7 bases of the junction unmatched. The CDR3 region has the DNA TGTGCCAGCAGTCGACAGGGGGGTTCGGACACCATATATTTT. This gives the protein CASSRQGGSDTIYF.

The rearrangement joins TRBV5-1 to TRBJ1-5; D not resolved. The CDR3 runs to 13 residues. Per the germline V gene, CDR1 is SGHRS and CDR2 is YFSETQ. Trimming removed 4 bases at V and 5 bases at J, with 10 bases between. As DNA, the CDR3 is TGCGCCAGCAGCGCCATGGGAGATCAGCCCCAGCATTTT. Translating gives CASSAMGDQPQHF.

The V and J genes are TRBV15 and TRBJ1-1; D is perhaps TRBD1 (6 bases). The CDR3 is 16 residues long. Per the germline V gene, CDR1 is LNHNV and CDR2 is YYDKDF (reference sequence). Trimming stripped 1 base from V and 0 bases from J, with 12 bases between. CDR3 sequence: CATSRVQGRMNTEAFF. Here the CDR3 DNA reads TGTGCCACCAGCAGAGTACAGGGCAGAATGAACACTGAAGCTTTCTTT.

CDR3 nucleotides: TGCGCCAGCAGCACAGTTCCCGGGACAGGGGACGAAAAACTGTTTTTT. Translating it yields CASSTVPGTGDEKLFF. The chain has TRBV4-1 and TRBJ1-4; TRBD1 agrees at 10 bases. Per germline, CDR1 MGHRA and CDR2 YSYEKL. The V gene end was trimmed by 5 bases and the J gene end by 8 bases; junction bases not matched to a gene: 11. This CDR3 comprises 16 residues.

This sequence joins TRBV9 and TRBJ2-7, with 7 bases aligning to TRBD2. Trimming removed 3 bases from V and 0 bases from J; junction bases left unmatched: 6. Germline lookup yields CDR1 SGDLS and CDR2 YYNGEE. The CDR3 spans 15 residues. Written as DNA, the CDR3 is TGTGCCAGCAGCGCCGGGGGGTCGAGCTCCTACGAGCAGTACTTC. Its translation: CASSAGGSSSYEQYF.

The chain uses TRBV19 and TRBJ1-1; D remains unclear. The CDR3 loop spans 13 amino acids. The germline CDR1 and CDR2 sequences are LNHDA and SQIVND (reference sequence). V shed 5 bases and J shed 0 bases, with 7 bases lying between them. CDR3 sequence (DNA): TGTGCCAGTAGTGTGGTAGTGAACACTGAAGCTTTCTTT. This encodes CASSVVVNTEAFF.

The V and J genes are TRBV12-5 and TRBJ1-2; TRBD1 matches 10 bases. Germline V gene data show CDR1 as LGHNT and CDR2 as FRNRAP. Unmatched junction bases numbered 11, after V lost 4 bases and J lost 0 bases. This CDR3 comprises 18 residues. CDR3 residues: CASGSVVGQGPPNYGYTF. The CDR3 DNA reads TGTGCTAGTGGTTCAGTAGTGGGACAGGGGCCTCCTAACTATGGCTACACCTTC.

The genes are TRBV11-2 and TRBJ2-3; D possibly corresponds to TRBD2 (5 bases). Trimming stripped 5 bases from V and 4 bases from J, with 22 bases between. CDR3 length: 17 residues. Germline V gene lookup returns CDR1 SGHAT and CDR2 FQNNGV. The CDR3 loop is CASSPPGMAPGADTQYF. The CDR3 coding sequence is TGTGCCAGCAGCCCACCGGGGATGGCGCCTGGCGCAGATACGCAGTATTTT.

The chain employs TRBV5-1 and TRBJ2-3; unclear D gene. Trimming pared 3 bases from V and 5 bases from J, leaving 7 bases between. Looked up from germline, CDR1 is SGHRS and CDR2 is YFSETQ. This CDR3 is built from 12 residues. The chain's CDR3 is CASSSGGDTQYF. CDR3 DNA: TGCGCCAGCAGCTCCGGTGGAGATACGCAGTATTTT.

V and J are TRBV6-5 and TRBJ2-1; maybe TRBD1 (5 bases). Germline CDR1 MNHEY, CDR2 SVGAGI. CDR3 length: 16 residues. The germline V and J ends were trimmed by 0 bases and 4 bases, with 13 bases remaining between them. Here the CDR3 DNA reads TGTGCCAGCAGTTACTCGAGGACACCCTCATACAATGAGCAGTTCTTC. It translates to CASSYSRTPSYNEQFF.

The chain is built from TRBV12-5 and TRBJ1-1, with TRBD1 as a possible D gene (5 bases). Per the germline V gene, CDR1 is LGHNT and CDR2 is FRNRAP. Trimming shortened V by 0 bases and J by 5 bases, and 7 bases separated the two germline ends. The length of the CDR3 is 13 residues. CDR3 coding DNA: TGTGCTAGTGGTTTGGTACGGGGGACTGAAGCTTTCTTT. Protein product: CASGLVRGTEAFF.